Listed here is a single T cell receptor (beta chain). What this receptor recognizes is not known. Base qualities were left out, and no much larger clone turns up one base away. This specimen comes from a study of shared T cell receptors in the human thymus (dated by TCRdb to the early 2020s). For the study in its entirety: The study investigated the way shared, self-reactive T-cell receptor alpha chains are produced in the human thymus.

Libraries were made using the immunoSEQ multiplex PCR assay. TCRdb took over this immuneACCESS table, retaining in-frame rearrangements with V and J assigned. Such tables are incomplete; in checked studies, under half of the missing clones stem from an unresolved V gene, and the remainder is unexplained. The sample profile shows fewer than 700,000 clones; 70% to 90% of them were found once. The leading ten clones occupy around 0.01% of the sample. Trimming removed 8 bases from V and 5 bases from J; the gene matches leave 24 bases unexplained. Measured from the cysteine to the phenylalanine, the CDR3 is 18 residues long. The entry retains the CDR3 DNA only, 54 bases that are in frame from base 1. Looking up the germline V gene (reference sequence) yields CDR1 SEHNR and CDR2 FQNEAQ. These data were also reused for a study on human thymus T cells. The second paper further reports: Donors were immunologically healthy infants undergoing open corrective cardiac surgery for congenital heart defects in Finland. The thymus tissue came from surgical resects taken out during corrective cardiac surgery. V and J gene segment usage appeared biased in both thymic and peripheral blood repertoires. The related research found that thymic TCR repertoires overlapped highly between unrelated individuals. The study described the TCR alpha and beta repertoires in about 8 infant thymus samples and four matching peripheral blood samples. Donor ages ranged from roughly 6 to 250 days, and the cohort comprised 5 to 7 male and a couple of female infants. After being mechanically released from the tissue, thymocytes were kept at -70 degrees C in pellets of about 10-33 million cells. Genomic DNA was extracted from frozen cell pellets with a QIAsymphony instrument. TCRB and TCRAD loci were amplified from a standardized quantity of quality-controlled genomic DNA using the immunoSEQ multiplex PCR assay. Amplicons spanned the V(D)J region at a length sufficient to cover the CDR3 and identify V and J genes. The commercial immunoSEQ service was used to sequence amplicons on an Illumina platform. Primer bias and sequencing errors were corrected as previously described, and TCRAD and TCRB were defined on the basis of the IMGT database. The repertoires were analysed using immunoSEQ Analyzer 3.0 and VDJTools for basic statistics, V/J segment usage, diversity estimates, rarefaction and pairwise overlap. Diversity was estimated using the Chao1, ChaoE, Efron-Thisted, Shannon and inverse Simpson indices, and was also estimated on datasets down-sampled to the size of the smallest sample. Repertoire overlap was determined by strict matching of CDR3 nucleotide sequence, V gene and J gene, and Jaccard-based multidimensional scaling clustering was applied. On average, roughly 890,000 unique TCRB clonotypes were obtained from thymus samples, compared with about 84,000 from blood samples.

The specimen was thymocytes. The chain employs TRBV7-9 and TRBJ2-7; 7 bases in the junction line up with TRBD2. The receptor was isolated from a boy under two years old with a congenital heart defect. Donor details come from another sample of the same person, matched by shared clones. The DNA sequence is TGTGCCAGCCGTATAGTGGGGGAGGGCTTAGAGAACAACAACGAGCAGTACTTC. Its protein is CASRIVGEGLENNNEQYF. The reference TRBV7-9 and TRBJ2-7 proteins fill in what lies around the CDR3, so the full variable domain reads DTGVSQNPRHKITKRGQNVTFRCDPISEHNRLYWYRQTLGQGPEFLTYFQNEAQLEKSRLLSDRFSAERPKGSFSTLEIQRTEQGDSAMYLCASRIVGEGLENNNEQYFGPGTRLTVT.